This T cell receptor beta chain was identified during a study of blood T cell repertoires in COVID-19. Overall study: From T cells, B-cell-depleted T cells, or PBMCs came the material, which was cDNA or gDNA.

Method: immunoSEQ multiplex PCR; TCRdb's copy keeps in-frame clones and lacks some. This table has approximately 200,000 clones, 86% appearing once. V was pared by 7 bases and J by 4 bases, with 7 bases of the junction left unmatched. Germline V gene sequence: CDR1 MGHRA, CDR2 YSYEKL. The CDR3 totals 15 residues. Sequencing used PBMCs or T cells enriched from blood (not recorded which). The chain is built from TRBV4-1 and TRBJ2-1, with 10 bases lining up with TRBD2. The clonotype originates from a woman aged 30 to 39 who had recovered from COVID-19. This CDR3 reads CASTPLAGEYNEQFF. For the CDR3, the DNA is TGCGCCAGCACCCCTCTAGCGGGAGAGTACAATGAGCAGTTCTTC.